The rows below give T cell receptor beta chains drawn from one sample of a study of T cell responses to AZD1222 COVID-19 vaccine. TCRdb's table, derived via immunoSEQ multiplex PCR, lists solely in-frame clones and lacks some. The repertoire holds approximately 120,000 clones, around 92% seen once, with 4.2% in the top ten. This specimen consisted of peripheral blood, obtained on day 0 of AZD1222 vaccination. The receptors were gathered from an adult in good health. CDR3s include the opening cysteine and the closing phenylalanine or tryptophan. Each record gives: D gene, clone size, V gene, J gene, CDR3 protein, CDR3 DNA. The D gene is left open where the match is weak. Clone size appears in some rows only: once, few, many, or a class for an expanded clone.

D: .; size: .; V: TRBV6-2/TRBV6-3; J: TRBJ2-1; CDR3: CASSWGRGLYNEQFF; DNA: TGTGCCAGCAGTTGGGGACGGGGTTTGTACAATGAGCAGTTCTTC
D: .; size: .; V: TRBV5-6; J: TRBJ2-1; CDR3: CASSLFANEQFF; DNA: TGTGCCAGCAGCTTGTTTGCAAATGAGCAGTTCTTC
D: .; size: .; V: TRBV2; J: TRBJ2-2; CDR3: CASSGTSNTGELFF; DNA: TGTGCCAGCAGTGGGACATCGAACACCGGGGAGCTGTTTTTT
D: TRBD2; size: few; V: TRBV5-6; J: TRBJ2-7; CDR3: CASSLAGGRGEREQYF; DNA: TGTGCCAGCAGCTTGGCCGGTGGTCGGGGGGAGAGAGAGCAGTACTTC
D: .; size: few; V: TRBV18; J: TRBJ1-2; CDR3: CASSPLLGQSPALNYGYTF; DNA: TGTGCCAGCTCACCTCTATTAGGACAGTCGCCCGCTCTAAACTATGGCTACACCTTC
D: .; size: .; V: TRBV7-8; J: TRBJ1-2; CDR3: CASARGGLVVGYTF; DNA: TGTGCCAGCGCCCGCGGGGGGCTTGTGGTGGGCTACACCTTC
D: .; size: .; V: TRBV7-7; J: TRBJ1-4; CDR3: CASSPGLTNEKLFF; DNA: TGTGCTAGCAGCCCTGGACTGACTAATGAAAAACTGTTTTTT
D: .; size: .; V: TRBV28; J: TRBJ2-7; CDR3: CASSLGTPYEQYF; DNA: TGTGCCAGCAGTTTGGGTACACCTTACGAGCAGTACTTC
D: TRBD1; size: .; V: TRBV7-2; J: TRBJ1-5; CDR3: CASSPNMGDRIGGNQPQHF; DNA: TGTGCCAGCAGCCCCAATATGGGGGACAGGATTGGGGGCAATCAGCCCCAGCATTTT
D: TRBD2; size: .; V: TRBV7-2; J: TRBJ2-2; CDR3: CASSPRAGGPGGELFF; DNA: TGTGCCAGCAGCCCCCGAGCGGGGGGGCCGGGCGGGGAGCTGTTTTTT
D: .; size: .; V: TRBV6-5; J: TRBJ1-1; CDR3: CASTRTEAFF; DNA: TGTGCCAGCACCCGTACTGAAGCTTTCTTT
D: .; size: .; V: TRBV10-3; J: TRBJ2-6; CDR3: CATGGRTGIIAGANVLTF; DNA: TGTGCCACCGGGGGGAGAACAGGGATAATTGCTGGGGCCAACGTCCTGACTTTC
D: .; size: few; V: TRBV7-8; J: TRBJ2-1; CDR3: CASSLNSYNEQFF; DNA: TGTGCCAGCAGCTTAAACTCCTACAATGAGCAGTTCTTC
D: .; size: .; V: TRBV4-2; J: TRBJ1-5; CDR3: CASSQDGDQPQHF; DNA: TGTGCCAGCAGCCAAGATGGGGACCAGCCCCAGCATTTT
D: TRBD1; size: .; V: TRBV28; J: TRBJ2-2; CDR3: CASSFLGQGTGELFF; DNA: TGTGCCAGCAGTTTCTTGGGACAGGGAACCGGGGAGCTGTTTTTT
D: .; size: once; V: TRBV18; J: TRBJ2-7; CDR3: CASSPPGSIYYEQYF; DNA: TGTGCCAGCTCACCACCGGGATCAATCTACTACGAGCAGTACTTC
D: TRBD1; size: .; V: TRBV5-1; J: TRBJ2-2; CDR3: CASEPGGTGATGELFF; DNA: TGCGCCAGTGAACCTGGTGGGACAGGGGCCACCGGGGAGCTGTTTTTT
D: .; size: once; V: TRBV10-2; J: TRBJ2-5; CDR3: CASSVMQETQYF; DNA: TGCGCCAGCAGTGTCATGCAAGAGACCCAGTACTTC
D: .; size: .; V: TRBV4-1; J: TRBJ1-1; CDR3: CASSQLGREAFF; DNA: TGCGCCAGCAGCCAATTGGGACGGGAAGCTTTCTTT
D: .; size: .; V: TRBV30; J: TRBJ2-6; CDR3: CAWSGANVLTF; DNA: TGTGCCTGGTCTGGGGCCAACGTCCTGACTTTC
D: .; size: .; V: TRBV6-1; J: TRBJ1-1; CDR3: CASSEPGVITEAFF; DNA: TGTGCCAGCAGTGAGCCGGGGGTAATCACTGAAGCTTTCTTT
D: TRBD1; size: .; V: TRBV25-1; J: TRBJ1-3; CDR3: CASSVAGGADTIYF; DNA: TGTGCCAGCAGTGTGGCAGGGGGCGCGGATACCATATATTTT
D: .; size: .; V: TRBV25-1; J: TRBJ1-2; CDR3: CASREGNYGYTF; DNA: TGTGCCAGCCGGGAGGGGAACTATGGCTACACCTTC
D: .; size: .; V: TRBV11-1; J: TRBJ2-3; CDR3: CASSLAPSDTQYF; DNA: TGTGCCAGCAGCTTAGCCCCCTCAGATACGCAGTATTTT
D: TRBD1; size: once; V: TRBV7-9; J: TRBJ1-2; CDR3: CASSSDRIKSGYTF; DNA: TGTGCCAGCAGCTCGGACAGGATTAAGAGTGGCTACACCTTC